This note documents a single TCR beta chain sequence. This clone was detected many times. This receptor's antigen is unknown. The input lacks base qualities; no much larger clone sits a single base away. Each donor gave one peripheral blood draw, averaging roughly 120 mL, which was collected into heparinised tubes. A BD FACSAria II was used to sort naive, central memory, regulatory and stem cell-like memory CD4+ T cells with a panel that included CD45RO, CCR7, CD25, CD127, CD95 and CD27. Purity was above 95% for every sorted population. PBMCs were isolated immediately by Lymphoprep density gradient centrifugation and stained directly without culture. To minimize batch effects, samples were stained and sorted in pairs, one healthy donor with one patient per experiment. The entire isolated RNA was reverse transcribed using the High Capacity cDNA Reverse Transcription Kit, and thus expressed TCRB transcripts were sequenced. Deep immunoSEQ sequencing was performed on naive, central memory and regulatory T cell samples, with an average of roughly 3.6 million total reads per sample. Sorted cells were lysed in RLT buffer, and RNA was extracted using DNase-treated RNeasy Micro or Mini kits according to cell number. To prevent cross-contamination, every cell subset was processed on its own, while patient and healthy donor samples were processed together. TCRB sequences were amplified from cDNA with the immunoSEQ multiplex PCR, producing 87-bp fragments spanning the CDR3 region. The amplicons were sequenced using the Illumina HiSeq platform. Processing in the source paper ran as follows. PCR bias was computationally corrected using synthetic template baselines, reads within Hamming distance 2 were collapsed, and singletons that could not be merged were discarded. Reads were aligned against IMGT so that V, D and J genes, CDR3 length and insertions or deletions at six rearrangement sites could be assigned. Within each subset, clonotype counts were normalized to the number of sorted cells before true diversity and Gini coefficients were calculated with the tcR R package. The overlap coefficient, calculated on TCRB nucleotide sequences, was used to measure repertoire sharing. Out-of-frame TCRB sequences from naive cells were analyzed to stand in for the pre-selection repertoire. TCRdb stores this immuneACCESS table with in-frame sequences only. Part of the clones is absent; in the studies checked, under half of the shortfall reflects unresolved V genes, and no reason is known for the rest. That table furnishes V, J and clone size, whereas the DNA furnished D and trimming. This sample has about 410,000 clones in its table, and 14% of those were observed once. Around 0.035% of the sample is in the top ten clones.

Trimming removed 10 bases from V and 3 bases from J, leaving 10 bases between the germline ends. Per the germline V gene, ENHRY is the CDR1 and SYGVKD is the CDR2. Including cysteine and phenylalanine, the CDR3 has 12 amino acids. Only the CDR3 region is kept as DNA, spanning 36 bases read in frame from base 1. The data are from a study of beta chain features in type 1 diabetes (dated by TCRdb to between 2018 and 2020). A note on the overall study: Mean age, gender distribution, total cell number and subset yield were not different between patients and healthy donors. Naive and central memory subsets were obtained from all 28 donors, but regulatory and stem cell-like memory subsets were isolated from only 8 patients and about eight healthy donors. In the study, recently diagnosed type 1 diabetes patients and matched healthy donors were compared on the TCRB repertoires of their sorted circulating CD4+ T cell subsets. A total of over 95,000,000 sorted cells were examined across all samples, and RNA yield correlated strongly with the number of cells per subset.

Paper-wide results and their limitations: Naive, central memory and regulatory TCRB repertoires appeared to be more similar among patients than among healthy donors. Patients with type 1 diabetes made fewer insertions and deleted more nucleotides at VDJ recombination sites, implying thymic rearrangement abnormalities. Because small numbers of individuals were included in the HLA sub-analyses, any influence of HLA type on TCRB rearrangement was left unresolved. Shorter templates might be favored by PCR, yet because patient and control samples were amplified and corrected together, any such skew would affect both groups equally. Because cDNA rather than genomic DNA was sequenced, highly expressing activated cells could have been over-represented, although no difference in activation and CD3 levels was found between groups. A moderate but significant shortening of TCRB CDR3 length was observed in type 1 diabetes patients in all four CD4+ subsets.

The sequenced sample consisted of naive CD4+ T cells from blood. The intended sense of this specimen's cell subset or site label: true naive CD4+ T cells. In this chain, TRBV10-3 is recombined with TRBJ1-3; tentative D gene TRBD1, with 5 bases matching. The TCR sequence derives from a man younger than 45 in good health. The DNA sequence is TGTGCCACCGAGGGGAGTGGAAACACCATATATTTT. Translated, this is CATEGSGNTIYF.